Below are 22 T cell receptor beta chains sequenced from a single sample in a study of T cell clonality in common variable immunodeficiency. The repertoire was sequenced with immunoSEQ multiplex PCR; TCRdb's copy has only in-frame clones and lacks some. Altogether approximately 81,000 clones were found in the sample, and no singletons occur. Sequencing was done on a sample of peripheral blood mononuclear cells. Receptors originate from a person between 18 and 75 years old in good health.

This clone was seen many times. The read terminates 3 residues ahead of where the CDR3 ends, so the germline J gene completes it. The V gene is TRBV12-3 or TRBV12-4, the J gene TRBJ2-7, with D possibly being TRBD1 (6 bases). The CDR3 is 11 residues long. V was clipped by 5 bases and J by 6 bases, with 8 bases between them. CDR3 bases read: TGTGCCAGCAGTCAGGGGTTCGAG. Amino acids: CASSQGFE. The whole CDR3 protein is CASSQGFEQYF.

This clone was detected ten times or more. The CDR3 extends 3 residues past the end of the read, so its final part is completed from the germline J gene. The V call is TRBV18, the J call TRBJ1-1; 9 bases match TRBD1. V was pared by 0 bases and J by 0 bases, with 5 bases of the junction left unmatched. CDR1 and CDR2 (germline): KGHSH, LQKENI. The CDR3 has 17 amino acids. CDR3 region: CASSPPRTGALNTEAFF. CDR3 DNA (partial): TGTGCCAGCTCACCACCGCGGACAGGGGCCCTGAACACTGAA.

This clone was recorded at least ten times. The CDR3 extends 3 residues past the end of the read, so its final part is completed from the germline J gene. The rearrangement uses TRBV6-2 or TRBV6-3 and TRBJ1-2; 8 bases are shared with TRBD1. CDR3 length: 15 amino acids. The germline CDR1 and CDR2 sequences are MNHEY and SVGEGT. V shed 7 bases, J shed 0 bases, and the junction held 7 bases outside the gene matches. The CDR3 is CASTPDRASNYGYTF. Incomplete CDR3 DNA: TGTGCCAGCACTCCGGACAGGGCTTCTAACTATGGC.

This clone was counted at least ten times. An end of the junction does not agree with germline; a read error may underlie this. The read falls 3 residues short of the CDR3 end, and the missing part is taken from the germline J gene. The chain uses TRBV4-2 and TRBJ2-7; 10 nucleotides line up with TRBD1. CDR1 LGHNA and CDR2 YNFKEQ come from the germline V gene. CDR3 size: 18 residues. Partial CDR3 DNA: TGCGCCAGCAGCCAATACTACTACGGGACAGGGGTCTCCAACGAG. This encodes CASSQYYYGTGVSNE. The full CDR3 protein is CASSQYYYGTGVSNEQYF.

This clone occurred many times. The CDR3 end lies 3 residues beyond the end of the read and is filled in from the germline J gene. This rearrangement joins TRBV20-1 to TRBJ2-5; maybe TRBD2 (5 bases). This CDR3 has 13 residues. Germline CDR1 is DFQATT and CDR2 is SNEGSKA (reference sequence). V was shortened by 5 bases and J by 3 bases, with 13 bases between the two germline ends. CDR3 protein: CSALRTGEETQYF. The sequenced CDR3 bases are TGCAGTGCTCTAAGGACCGGGGAAGAGACC.

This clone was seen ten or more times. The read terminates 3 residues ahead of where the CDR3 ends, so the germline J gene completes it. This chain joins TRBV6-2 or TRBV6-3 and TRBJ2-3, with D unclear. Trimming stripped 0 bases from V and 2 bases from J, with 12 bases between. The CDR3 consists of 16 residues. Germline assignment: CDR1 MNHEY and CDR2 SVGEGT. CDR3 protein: CASSYSTTRATDTQYF. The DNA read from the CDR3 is TGTGCCAGCAGTTACTCGACCACAAGGGCCACAGATACG.

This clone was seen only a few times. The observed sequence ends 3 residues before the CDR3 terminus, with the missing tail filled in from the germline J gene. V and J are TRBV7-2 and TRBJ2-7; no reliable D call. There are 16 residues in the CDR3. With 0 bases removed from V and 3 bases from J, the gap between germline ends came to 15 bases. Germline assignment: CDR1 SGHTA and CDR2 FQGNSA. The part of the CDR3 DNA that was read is TGTGCCAGCAGCTTAGCCGGGTTCGCGCCCCACTACGAG. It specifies CASSLAGFAPHYE. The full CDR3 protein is CASSLAGFAPHYEQYF.

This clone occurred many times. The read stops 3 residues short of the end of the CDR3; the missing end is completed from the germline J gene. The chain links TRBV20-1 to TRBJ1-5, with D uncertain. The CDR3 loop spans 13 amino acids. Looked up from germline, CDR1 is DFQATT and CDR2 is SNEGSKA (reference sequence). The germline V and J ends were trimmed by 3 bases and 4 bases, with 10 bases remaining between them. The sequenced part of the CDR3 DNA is TGCAGTGCTAGCTGGGCGCTGAATCAGCCC. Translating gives CSASWALNQP. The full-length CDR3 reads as CSASWALNQPQHF.

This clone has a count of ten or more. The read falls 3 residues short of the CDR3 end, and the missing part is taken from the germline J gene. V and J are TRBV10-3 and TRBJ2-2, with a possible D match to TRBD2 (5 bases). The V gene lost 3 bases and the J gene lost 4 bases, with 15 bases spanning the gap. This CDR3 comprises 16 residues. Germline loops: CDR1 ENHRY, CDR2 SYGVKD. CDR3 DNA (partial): TGTGCCATCAGTGAAACAGCCTCTGCGGGCACCGGGGAG. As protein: CAISETASAGTGE. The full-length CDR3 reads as CAISETASAGTGELFF.

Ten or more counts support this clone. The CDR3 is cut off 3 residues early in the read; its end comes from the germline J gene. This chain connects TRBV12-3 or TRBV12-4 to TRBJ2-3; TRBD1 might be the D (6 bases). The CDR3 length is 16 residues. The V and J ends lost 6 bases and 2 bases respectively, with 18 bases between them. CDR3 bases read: TGTGCCAGCAGCCTCCGGATGGACAGATTCACAGATACG. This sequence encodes CASSLRMDRFTDT. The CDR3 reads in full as CASSLRMDRFTDTQYF.

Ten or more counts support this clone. The DNA read from the CDR3 is TGTGCCAGTAGTTCCGGGACTAGCGGATATAATGAG. Translation gives CASSSGTSGYNE. The full CDR3 protein reads CASSSGTSGYNEQFF. This chain links TRBV19 with TRBJ2-1, with TRBD2 matching 11 bases. The sequence runs out 3 residues before the end of the CDR3; the remainder is reconstructed from the germline J gene. Germline V gene lookup returns CDR1 LNHDA and CDR2 SQIVND (reference sequence). The V gene end was trimmed by 5 bases and the J gene end by 7 bases; junction bases not matched to a gene: 7. This CDR3 has 15 amino acids.

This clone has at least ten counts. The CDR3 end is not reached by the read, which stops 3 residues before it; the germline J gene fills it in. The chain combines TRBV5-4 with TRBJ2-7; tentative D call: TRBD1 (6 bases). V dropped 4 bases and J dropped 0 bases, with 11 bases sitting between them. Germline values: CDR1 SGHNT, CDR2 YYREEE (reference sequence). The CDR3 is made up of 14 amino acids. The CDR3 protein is CASSRQTGSYEQYF. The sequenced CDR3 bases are TGTGCCAGCAGCCGACAGACAGGCTCCTACGAG.

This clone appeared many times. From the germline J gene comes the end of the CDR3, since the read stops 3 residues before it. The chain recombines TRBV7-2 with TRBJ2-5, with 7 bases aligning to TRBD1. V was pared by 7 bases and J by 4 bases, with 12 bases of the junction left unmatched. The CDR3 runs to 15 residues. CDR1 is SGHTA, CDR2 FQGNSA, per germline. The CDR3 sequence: CASIQQGRRRETQYF. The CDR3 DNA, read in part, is TGTGCCAGCATCCAACAGGGGCGAAGACGAGAGACC.

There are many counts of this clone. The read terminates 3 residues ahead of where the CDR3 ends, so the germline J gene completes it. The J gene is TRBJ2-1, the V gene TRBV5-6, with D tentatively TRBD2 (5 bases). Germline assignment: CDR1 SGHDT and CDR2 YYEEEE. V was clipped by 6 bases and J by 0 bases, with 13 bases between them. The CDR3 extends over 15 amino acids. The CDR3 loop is CASTLALLSYNEQFF. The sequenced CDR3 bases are TGTGCCAGCACCTTAGCGTTGCTCTCCTACAATGAG.

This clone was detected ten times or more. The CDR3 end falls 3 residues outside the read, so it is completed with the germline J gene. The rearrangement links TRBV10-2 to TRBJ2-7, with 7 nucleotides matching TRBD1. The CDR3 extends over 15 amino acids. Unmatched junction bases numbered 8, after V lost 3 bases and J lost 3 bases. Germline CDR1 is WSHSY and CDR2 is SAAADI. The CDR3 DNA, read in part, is TGCGCCAGCAGTGATTTTAACAGGGGCATCTACGAG. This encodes CASSDFNRGIYE. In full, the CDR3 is CASSDFNRGIYEQYF.

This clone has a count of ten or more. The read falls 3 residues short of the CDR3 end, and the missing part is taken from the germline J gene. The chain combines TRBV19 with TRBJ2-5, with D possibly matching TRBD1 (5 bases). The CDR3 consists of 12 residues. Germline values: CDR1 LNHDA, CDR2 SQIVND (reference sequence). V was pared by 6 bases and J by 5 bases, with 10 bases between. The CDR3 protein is CASSPGWETQYF. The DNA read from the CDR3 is TGTGCCAGTAGCCCAGGGTGGGAGACC.

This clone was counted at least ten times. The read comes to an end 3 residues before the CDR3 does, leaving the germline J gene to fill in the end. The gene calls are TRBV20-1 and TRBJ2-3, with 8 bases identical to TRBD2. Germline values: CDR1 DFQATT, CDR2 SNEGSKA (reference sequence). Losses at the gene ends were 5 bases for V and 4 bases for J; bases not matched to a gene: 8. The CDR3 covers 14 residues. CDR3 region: CSASSGRGSDTQYF. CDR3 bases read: TGCAGTGCTTCAAGCGGGAGAGGGTCAGATACG.

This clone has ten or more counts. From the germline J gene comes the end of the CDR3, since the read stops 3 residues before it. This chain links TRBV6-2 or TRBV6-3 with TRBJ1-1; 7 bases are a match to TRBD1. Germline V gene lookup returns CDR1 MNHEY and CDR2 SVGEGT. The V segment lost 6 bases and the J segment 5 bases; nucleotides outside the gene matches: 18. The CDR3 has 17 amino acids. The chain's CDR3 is CASSRRRDRGRGTEAFF. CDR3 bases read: TGTGCCAGCAGCCGGCGTCGGGACAGAGGAAGGGGGACTGAA.

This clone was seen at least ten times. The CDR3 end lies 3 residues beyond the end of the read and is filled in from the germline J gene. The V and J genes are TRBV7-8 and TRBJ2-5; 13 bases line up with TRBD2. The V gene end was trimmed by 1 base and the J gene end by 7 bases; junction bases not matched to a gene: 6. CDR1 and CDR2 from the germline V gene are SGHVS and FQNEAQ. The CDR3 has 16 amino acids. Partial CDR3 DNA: TGTGCCAGCAGCTTAGGACTAGCGGGAGGTGTTGGGACC. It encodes CASSLGLAGGVGT. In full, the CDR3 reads CASSLGLAGGVGTQYF.

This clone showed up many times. The CDR3 sequence is CASSLVRGGGYEQYF. The sequenced part of the CDR3 DNA is TGCGCCAGCAGCTTGGTCCGAGGGGGGGGCTACGAG. The chain is built from TRBV5-1 and TRBJ2-7; D possibly corresponds to TRBD2 (7 bases). The CDR3 is cut off 3 residues early in the read; its end comes from the germline J gene. The germline V and J ends were trimmed by 0 bases and 3 bases, with 13 bases remaining between them. CDR3 size: 15 residues. The germline V gene encodes CDR1 SGHRS and CDR2 YFSETQ.

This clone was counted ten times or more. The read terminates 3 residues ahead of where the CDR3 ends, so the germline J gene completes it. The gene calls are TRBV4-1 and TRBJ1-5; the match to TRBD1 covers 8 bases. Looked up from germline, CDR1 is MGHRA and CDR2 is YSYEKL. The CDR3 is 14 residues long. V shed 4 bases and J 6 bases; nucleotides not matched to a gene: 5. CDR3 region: CASSLQGAGQPQHF. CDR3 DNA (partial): TGCGCCAGCAGCCTTCAGGGGGCAGGTCAGCCC.

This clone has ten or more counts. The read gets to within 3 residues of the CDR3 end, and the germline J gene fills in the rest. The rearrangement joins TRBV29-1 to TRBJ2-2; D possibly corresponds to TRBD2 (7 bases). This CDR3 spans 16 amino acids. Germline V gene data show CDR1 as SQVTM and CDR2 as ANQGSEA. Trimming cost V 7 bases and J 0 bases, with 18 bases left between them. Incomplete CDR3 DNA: TGCAGCGGCTATCTAAGGGGGGGACCGAACACCGGGGAG. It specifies CSGYLRGGPNTGE. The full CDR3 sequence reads CSGYLRGGPNTGELFF.